This TCR beta chain was identified in a study of T cells in Graves' hyperthyroidism and ophthalmopathy. A word on this clonotype: Its cognate antigen is unknown.

The CDR3 is 14 residues long. Germline CDR1 is DFQATT and CDR2 is SNEGSKA (reference sequence). With 6 bases removed from V and 8 bases from J, the gap between germline ends came to 20 bases. The study's findings and limits: Peripheral blood also featured most of the thyroid clonotypes expanded above 0.001.

RNA transcripts provided the source from which TCR beta CDR3 regions were amplified. With the HTBI primer set, the TCR CDR3 went through a first round of RT-PCR. TCRdb fed the multiplex PCR reads into MiXCR, producing one record per CDR3 protein. The sample yields over 350,000 distinct CDR3 sequences, over 13% seen once. What was sequenced was blood. The rearrangement uses TRBV20-1 and TRBJ2-1; D assignment may be TRBD1 or TRBD2 (6 bases each). This receptor was taken from a man between 50 and 59 years old with Graves' ophthalmopathy. The CDR3 spells CSAPQGGWGDEQFF. In DNA form, the CDR3 reads TGCAGTGCCCCACAGGGAGGCTGGGGAGATGAGCAGTTCTTC.